The T cell receptor beta chain under discussion was sequenced for a study of T-cell memory formation after mild COVID-19. TCRdb re-derived calls from the 5' RACE reads in MiXCR, one entry per CDR3 protein. The sample lists 120,000 to 150,000 distinct CDR3 sequences; 11% to 15% were seen once. For this clonotype: The junction shows a germline mismatch at one end, possibly a read error.

The CDR3 loop spans 15 amino acids. Germline V gene data show CDR1 as LNHNV and CDR2 as YYDKDF (reference sequence). Sequenced input: PBMCs or a T cell subset sorted from them (not recorded which). V is TRBV15 and J is TRBJ2-4; tentative D call: TRBD1 (5 bases). The TCR sequence derives from an adult woman who had mild COVID-19 (a few samples of this study predate the infection). Cell type and time point are not known. The CDR3, as DNA: TGTGCCACCAGCAGCCTAACAGGAGCCGAAAACATTCAGTACTTC. Amino acid sequence: CATSSLTGAENIQYF.